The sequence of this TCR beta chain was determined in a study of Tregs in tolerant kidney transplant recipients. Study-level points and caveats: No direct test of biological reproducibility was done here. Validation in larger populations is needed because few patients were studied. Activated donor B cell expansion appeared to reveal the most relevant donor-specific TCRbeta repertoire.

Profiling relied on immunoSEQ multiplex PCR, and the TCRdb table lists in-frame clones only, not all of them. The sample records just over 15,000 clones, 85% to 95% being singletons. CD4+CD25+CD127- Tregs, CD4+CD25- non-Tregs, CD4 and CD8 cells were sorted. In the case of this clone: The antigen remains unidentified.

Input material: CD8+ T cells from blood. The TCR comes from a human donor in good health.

CDR3 sequence (DNA): TGCGCCAGCAGACCTGCACAGGGATCTGGAAACACCATATATTTT. This gives the protein CASRPAQGSGNTIYF. The gene calls are TRBV5-1 and TRBJ1-3; the D gene is possibly TRBD1 (6 bases). Germline loops: CDR1 SGHRS, CDR2 YFSETQ. V lost 5 bases and J lost 1, with 13 bases in between. The CDR3 extends over 15 amino acids. Full variable domain (missing parts from reference TRBV5-1 and TRBJ1-3): KAGVTQTPRYLIKTRGQQVTLSCSPISGHRSVSWYQQTPGQGLQFLFEYFSETQRNKGNFPGRFSGRQFSNSRSEMNVSTLELGDSALYLCASRPAQGSGNTIYFGEGSWLTVV.